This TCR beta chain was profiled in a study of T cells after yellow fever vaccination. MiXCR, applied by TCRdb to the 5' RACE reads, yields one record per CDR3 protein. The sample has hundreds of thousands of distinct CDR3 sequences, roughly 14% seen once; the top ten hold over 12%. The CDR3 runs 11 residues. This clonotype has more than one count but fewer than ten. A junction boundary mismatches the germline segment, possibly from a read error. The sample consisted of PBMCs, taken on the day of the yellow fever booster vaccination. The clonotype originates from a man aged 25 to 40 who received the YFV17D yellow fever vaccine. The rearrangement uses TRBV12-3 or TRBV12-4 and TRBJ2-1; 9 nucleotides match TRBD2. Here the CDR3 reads CASSPGTSRVF. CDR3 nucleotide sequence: TGTGCCAGCAGTCCCGGGACTAGCCGGGTCTTC.